The 15 T cell receptor beta chains below come from one sample, sequenced in a study of blood T cell repertoires in COVID-19 (dated by TCRdb to 2018 to 2020). The receptor library was made with the immunoSEQ multiplex PCR assay. What TCRdb holds here is the immuneACCESS table cut down to in-frame rearrangements. Part of the clones is not present; checked against another copy, under half of the missing clones reflect an unresolved V gene, and the others are unexplained. The sample table records about 380,000 clones; roughly nine tenths of these occur just once. 0.95% to 1.5% of the sample comes from the top ten. The sequenced material came from peripheral blood. Receptors were obtained from a man aged 35 to 55 with acute or convalescent COVID-19.

The chain joins TRBV5-1 to TRBJ1-5; 7 bases align to TRBD1. Trimming removed 3 bases from V and 2 bases from J; junction bases left unmatched: 8. The CDR3 length is 16 residues. Germline CDR1 SGHRS, CDR2 YFSETQ. The CDR3 is CASSYYDREGNQPQHF. CDR3 bases: TGCGCCAGCAGCTACTATGACAGGGAAGGCAATCAGCCCCAGCATTTT.

This CDR3 reads CASTLLGREGYTF. In nucleotides, the CDR3 is TGTGCCAGTACGCTTTTAGGCAGGGAAGGCTACACCTTC. This chain joins TRBV19 and TRBJ1-2, with a possible D match to TRBD1 (5 bases). The V gene's germline CDR1 is LNHDA and CDR2 SQIVND (reference sequence). Between the trimmed V and J ends, which lost 7 bases and 8 bases, there was a span of 17 bases. The CDR3 length is 13 residues.

V is TRBV3-1 (or the pseudogene TRBV3-2) and J is TRBJ2-1; TRBD2 aligns across 7 bases. The V gene end was trimmed by 2 bases and the J gene end by 5 bases; junction bases not matched to a gene: 12. CDR3 length: 17 residues. Germline V gene lookup returns CDR1 LGHDT and CDR2 YNNKEL (reference sequence). In DNA, the CDR3 is TGTGCCAGCAGCCAACCCCCGCCCGGGAGGCGGAACAATGAGCAGTTCTTC. This translates into CASSQPPPGRRNNEQFF.

This chain uses TRBV6-2 or TRBV6-3 with TRBJ2-7; 9 bases are a match to TRBD2. From germline, CDR1 is MNHEY and CDR2 SVGEGT. The CDR3 extends over 15 amino acids. The V segment lost 4 bases and the J segment 3 bases; nucleotides outside the gene matches: 7. The CDR3: CASSSPLAGIYEQYF. The CDR3, as DNA: TGTGCCAGCAGTTCCCCGCTAGCGGGGATCTACGAGCAGTACTTC.

The chain is built from TRBV7-9 and TRBJ2-7; D gene uncertain. The CDR3 has 13 amino acids. Germline CDR1 is SEHNR and CDR2 is FQNEAQ (reference sequence). The germline V and J ends were trimmed by 5 bases and 4 bases, with 12 bases remaining between them. In nucleotides, the CDR3 is TGTGCCAGCAGCCCCCAGGAAGAGTACGAGCAGTACTTC. As protein: CASSPQEEYEQYF.

CDR3 nucleotides: TGTGCCAGCAGCCTTGGACAGGGGGACTTTTACGAGCAGTACTTC. Translating it yields CASSLGQGDFYEQYF. V gene TRBV27 combines with J gene TRBJ2-7; 10 bases align to TRBD1. CDR1 is MNHEY, CDR2 SMNVEV, per germline (reference sequence). V dropped 6 bases and J dropped 4; count of bases not matched to a gene: 9. The CDR3 extends over 15 amino acids.

V is TRBV5-1 and J is TRBJ1-1; D is unresolved. The CDR3 contains 13 residues. Germline V lookup: CDR1 SGHRS, CDR2 YFSETQ. The V end was cut by 2 bases, the J end by 1 base, with 6 bases between. The CDR3 here is CASSFHWNTEAFF. CDR3 coding DNA: TGCGCCAGCAGCTTTCACTGGAACACTGAAGCTTTCTTT.

The count of this clone is one. V usage is TRBV6-5 and J usage is TRBJ1-2; D is perhaps TRBD1 (5 bases). Germline assignment: CDR1 MNHEY and CDR2 SVGAGI. V lost 6 bases and J lost 4, with 12 bases in between. CDR3 length: 13 residues. The CDR3 DNA reads as TGTGCCAGCAGCCGCGGGGGGGGCTATGGCTACACCTTC. Its protein product is CASSRGGGYGYTF.

This sequence joins TRBV15 and TRBJ1-1; D uncertain. Looked up from germline, CDR1 is LNHNV and CDR2 is YYDKDF (reference sequence). The CDR3 is 13 amino acids. Trimming removed 0 bases at V and 9 bases at J, with 11 bases between. DNA for the CDR3: TGTGCCACCAGCAGAGATGTAGCGTTTCAAGCTTTCTTT. Translating gives CATSRDVAFQAFF.

This clone has only one observation. The V call is TRBV28, the J call TRBJ2-2; 7 nucleotides agree with TRBD2. V lost 6 bases to trimming and J lost 5 bases; unmatched junction nucleotides: 9. Germline loops: CDR1 MDHEN, CDR2 SYDVKM. The CDR3 is 15 residues long. CDR3 loop: CASSPTTSFTGELFF. In DNA, the CDR3 is TGTGCCAGCAGCCCTACGACTAGCTTTACCGGGGAGCTGTTTTTT. Filled out from reference TRBV28 and TRBJ2-2, the complete variable domain reads DVKVTQSSRYLVKRTGEKVFLECVQDMDHENMFWYRQDPGLGLRLIYFSYDVKMKEKGDIPEGYSVSREKKERFSLILESASTNQTSMYLCASSPTTSFTGELFFGEGSRLTVL.

The J gene is TRBJ1-3, the V gene TRBV5-1; no reliable D call. V lost 4 bases and J 0 bases, leaving 11 bases between the germline ends. The CDR3 has 15 amino acids. CDR1 is SGHRS, CDR2 YFSETQ, per germline. CDR3 DNA sequence: TGCGCCAGCAGCCAGGACGGGAGCTCTGGAAACACCATATATTTT. Translation: CASSQDGSSGNTIYF.

The sample holds a few counts of this clone. Written as DNA, the CDR3 is TGTGCCAGCAGCTTATTTGGGACAGCAGAAGGAGATACGCAGTATTTT. Its protein is CASSLFGTAEGDTQYF. The chain is built from TRBV11-3 and TRBJ2-3, with 7 bases fitting TRBD1. The length of the CDR3 is 16 residues. After removal of 2 bases from V and 5 bases from J, the junction contained 10 bases not matched to a gene. Germline assignment: CDR1 SGHNT and CDR2 YENEEA.

V gene TRBV4-1 combines with J gene TRBJ2-1, with TRBD1 matching 8 bases. V dropped 4 bases and J dropped 9; count of bases not matched to a gene: 8. This CDR3 is built from 14 residues. CDR1 and CDR2 from the germline V gene are MGHRA and YSYEKL. The CDR3 coding sequence is TGCGCCAGCAGCCTGCAGGGGGCGAAGGGTGAGCAGTTCTTC. Residues: CASSLQGAKGEQFF.

This clone was counted only a few times. The J gene is TRBJ1-5, the V gene TRBV5-1; weak D call: TRBD1 (5 bases). Trimming removed 0 bases from V and 9 bases from J, with 10 bases in between. The length of the CDR3 is 13 residues. The germline CDR1 and CDR2 sequences are SGHRS and YFSETQ. CDR3 sequence: CASSLGGAGPQHF. The CDR3 region has the DNA TGCGCCAGCAGCTTGGGGGGCGCAGGGCCCCAGCATTTT.

The rearrangement joins TRBV6-2 or TRBV6-3 to TRBJ1-6, with TRBD1 matching over 7 bases. Per the germline V gene, CDR1 is MNHEY and CDR2 is SVGEGT. This CDR3 spans 19 amino acids. After removal of 6 bases from V and 4 bases from J, the junction contained 18 bases not matched to a gene. CDR3 DNA: TGTGCCAGCAGCAAGAACAGGGGCCTACTTTCATCTTATAATTCACCCCTCCACTTT. It translates to CASSKNRGLLSSYNSPLHF.